This T cell receptor beta chain is from a study of blood T cell repertoires in COVID-19 (TCRdb year 2020). Regarding the complete study: Samples covering the acute and convalescent phases of COVID-19 were provided by collaborators in the United States, Italy and Spain. The material from the prospective study consisted of cDNA or gDNA derived from T cells, B-cell-depleted T cells, or PBMCs. Subjects who had been exposed to COVID-19, were actively infected with it, or had recovered from it provided the deeply sampled blood TCRbeta repertoires that made up the dataset. The repertoires were made available in a free public database intended to serve as a resource for research on the immune response to SARS-CoV-2. Samples came from the ongoing ImmuneRACE study (first 160 participants) plus 1,254 subjects from 6 global collaborators. Nearly every sample came with metadata listing a de-identified subject ID, COVID-19 status, age in years and sex. Where HLA class I and class II types were available, the types were taken from metadata supplied by the sample provider, not from assay-based typing.

Between the V and J ends, shortened by 4 bases and 2 bases respectively, the junction contains 11 bases. CDR1 and CDR2, looked up from the germline V gene, are SGHRS and YFSETQ. From cysteine to phenylalanine, the CDR3 is 14 amino acids long. Here the CDR3 DNA is all that survives: 42 bases in frame from base 1. In the prospective study, participants were 18 to 89 years old, resided in around 25 geographic areas of the United States, and were enrolled through a virtual design. To assign participants to cohorts, the prospective study relied on clinical history that participants themselves reported in a screening survey and a study questionnaire. ImmuneRACE Cohort 3 recovered participants were defined by two consecutive negative NP/OP PCR tests, healthcare professional clearance, or symptom resolution. Each participant in the prospective study had whole blood, serum and a nasopharyngeal or oropharyngeal swab collected by mobile phlebotomists. Over a roughly 2-month period, participants in the prospective study had the option of providing additional blood draws and questionnaires. Blood samples from the prospective study were shipped frozen or at room temperature prior to DNA extraction.

The immunoSEQ Assay, a bias-controlled multiplex PCR, was used to amplify TCRbeta CDR3 regions from genomic DNA. Per the original workflow: The number of nucleated cells in each sample was estimated by amplification of reference gene primers within the assay. To quantify the absolute abundance of each unique TCRbeta CDR3 rearrangement, sequence reads were collapsed and filtered. For each sample, productive Simpson clonality was calculated as the square root of Simpson's diversity index over productive rearrangements. TCRdb retrieved this table from immuneACCESS and kept in-frame rearrangements only. Not all clones are present; in checked studies, unresolved V genes account for under half, and no reason is known for the remainder. V, J and clone size were drawn from that table, and D and trimming were deduced from the DNA. This sample gives approximately 240,000 clones in total; just over 90% of them show up just once. The top ten constitute 1.9% of the sample.

A remark on this clone: Its antigen specificity is not known. Within one base of it there is no much larger clone, and no base qualities were kept.

The paper as a whole reports these results and caveats: How much clinical and demographic metadata was included differed by source and by participant, and the metadata was provided uncurated.

The chain employs TRBV5-1 and TRBJ2-3; perhaps TRBD1 is the D gene, with 6 bases matching. The clonotype comes from a woman between 18 and 29 years old who had recovered from COVID-19. What was sequenced was PBMCs or T cells enriched from blood (not recorded which). The CDR3 corresponds to CASSTGQYTDTQYF. The bases are TGCGCCAGCAGCACCGGACAGTACACAGATACGCAGTATTTT.